Shown below are 14 T cell receptor beta chains from a single sample sequenced in a study of long-term antiretroviral therapy in people with HIV. Researchers report immunoSEQ v3.0 was run at survey level. Libraries were prepared by immunoSEQ multiplex PCR; TCRdb keeps only in-frame clonotypes and omits some of them. The sample yields about 20,000 clones, around three quarters seen once. The specimen comprised unsorted PBMCs, sampled 0.2 years after starting antiretroviral therapy. The receptors derive from a woman in her thirties or forties with HIV.

The V call is TRBV6-5, the J call TRBJ1-2; TRBD1 agrees at 9 bases. There are 15 residues in the CDR3. In germline, CDR1 is MNHEY, CDR2 SVGAGI. V was clipped by 6 bases and J by 7 bases; unmatched bases: 12. The CDR3: CASSPPTGGRSGYTF. The CDR3 DNA follows: TGTGCCAGCAGCCCCCCGACAGGGGGTCGTAGTGGCTACACCTTC.

This sequence joins TRBV27 and TRBJ2-1; tentative D call: TRBD1 (5 bases). The CDR3 has 15 residues. V shed 5 bases and J shed 2 bases, with 13 bases lying between them. Germline V gene sequence: CDR1 MNHEY, CDR2 SMNVEV (reference sequence). The CDR3 DNA sequence: TGTGCCAGCAGTAACTCAGGGTCCACCTACAATGAGCAGTTCTTC. This translates into CASSNSGSTYNEQFF.

The chain recombines TRBV5-1 with TRBJ1-2, with D unresolved. Germline-derived CDR1 and CDR2 are SGHRS and YFSETQ. Deletions cut 4 bases from V and 4 bases from J, with 8 bases between. The CDR3 is 12 residues long. CDR3 sequence reads: CASSGSGYGYTF. The CDR3 bases are TGCGCCAGCAGCGGGAGCGGCTATGGCTACACCTTC.

The chain links TRBV4-3 to TRBJ1-1; 8 bases line up with TRBD1. Germline values: CDR1 LGHNA, CDR2 YSLEER. V was clipped by 0 bases and J by 10 bases; unmatched bases: 4. The CDR3 spans 13 residues. The CDR3 DNA is TGCGCCAGCAGCCAAGATTCCGACAGGGGAGCTTTCTTT. This translates into CASSQDSDRGAFF.

The V and J genes are TRBV28 and TRBJ2-5; D is uncertain. V was trimmed by 5 bases and J by 7 bases, leaving 11 bases between them. The CDR3 has 12 residues. Germline V gene sequence: CDR1 MDHEN, CDR2 SYDVKM. In nucleotides, the CDR3 is TGTGCCAGCAGTCTCCAATTTGGGACCCAGTACTTC. Amino acid sequence: CASSLQFGTQYF.

This clone was detected a few times. The chain combines TRBV7-9 with TRBJ2-2; D gene uncertain. V was trimmed by 5 bases and J by 1 base, leaving 5 bases between them. From germline, CDR1 is SEHNR and CDR2 FQNEAQ (reference sequence). The CDR3 covers 13 residues. The CDR3 region is CASSAQNTGELFF. Here the CDR3 DNA reads TGTGCCAGCAGCGCCCAGAACACCGGGGAGCTGTTTTTT.

This clone was observed a few times. This chain connects TRBV15 to TRBJ2-5; the match to TRBD2 covers 8 bases. CDR1 LNHNV and CDR2 YYDKDF come from the germline V gene (reference sequence). Trimming removed 0 bases from V and 1 base from J; junction bases left unmatched: 13. This CDR3 is 19 amino acids long. Here the CDR3 DNA reads TGTGCCACCAGCAGAGATCTGTTGGGTATGCGGGGGGCCCAAGAGACCCAGTACTTC. Its protein product is CATSRDLLGMRGAQETQYF.

V gene TRBV11-2 combines with J gene TRBJ2-7, with a possible D match to TRBD1 (6 bases). V was cut by 5 bases and J by 7 bases, with 12 bases left in between. Germline assignment: CDR1 SGHAT and CDR2 FQNNGV. This CDR3 spans 12 amino acids. The CDR3 region is CASSPTGSEQYF. CDR3 DNA sequence: TGTGCCAGCAGCCCGACAGGTTCTGAGCAGTACTTC.

This chain uses TRBV11-2 with TRBJ1-3; 8 bases align to TRBD1. V lost 5 bases and J lost 0; bases outside the gene matches: 3. The CDR3 has 15 residues. Germline CDR1 is SGHAT and CDR2 is FQNNGV. CDR3 region: CASSAGGNSGNTIYF. DNA of the CDR3: TGTGCCAGCAGCGCAGGGGGCAACTCTGGAAACACCATATATTTT.

The rearrangement joins TRBV2 to TRBJ1-5, with D maybe TRBD1 (6 bases). Germline lookup yields CDR1 SNHLY and CDR2 FYNNEI. The CDR3 extends over 13 amino acids. Trimming pared 3 bases from V and 4 bases from J, leaving 7 bases between. The DNA for the CDR3 is TGTGCCAGCAGTGACACAGGGAATCAGCCCCAGCATTTT. Its translation is CASSDTGNQPQHF. The full variable domain, in which reference TRBV2 and TRBJ1-5 provide the parts outside the CDR3, is EPEVTQTPSHQVTQMGQEVILRCVPISNHLYFYWYRQILGQKVEFLVSFYNNEISEKSEIFDDQFSVERPDGSNFTLKIRSTKLEDSAMYFCASSDTGNQPQHFGDGTRLSIL.

This chain joins TRBV4-3 and TRBJ2-2; 10 bases line up with TRBD2. J lost 6 bases, V lost 3 bases, and 4 bases had no gene match. This CDR3 contains 15 residues. Germline CDR1 and CDR2: LGHNA and YSLEER. CDR3 sequence (DNA): TGCGCCAGCAGCCACCTTAGCGGGGGGTCCGGGGAGCTGTTTTTT. Translation: CASSHLSGGSGELFF.

The DNA of the CDR3 is TGTGCCTGGACCCTCGTCCGAGCGGGAGTTAACGAGCAGTACTTC. This sequence encodes CAWTLVRAGVNEQYF. The chain combines TRBV30 with TRBJ2-7, with 8 bases that match TRBD2. The CDR3 loop spans 15 amino acids. The ends lost 4 bases at V and 5 bases at J; junction bases unmatched: 13. In germline, CDR1 is GTSNPN, CDR2 SVGIG (reference sequence). Together with reference TRBV30 and TRBJ2-7, the CDR3 gives the full variable domain: SQTIHQWPATLVQPVGSPLSLECTVEGTSNPNLYWYRQAAGRGLQLLFYSVGIGQISSEVPQNLSASRPQDRQFILSSKKLLLSDSGFYLCAWTLVRAGVNEQYFGPGTRLTVT.

This sequence joins TRBV7-8 and TRBJ1-2; D remains unclear. V lost 0 bases, J lost 5 bases, and 13 bases lay in between. CDR1 and CDR2 (germline): SGHVS, FQNEAQ. This CDR3 has 15 amino acids. The DNA for the CDR3 is TGTGCCAGCAGCTTAGCGTCAGGAGAATCTTATGGCTACACCTTC. Translating gives CASSLASGESYGYTF.

The chain employs TRBV6-5 and TRBJ1-6; D remains unclear. Germline values: CDR1 MNHEY, CDR2 SVGAGI. V was trimmed by 4 bases and J by 10 bases, leaving 11 bases between them. The CDR3 consists of 13 residues. The DNA for the CDR3 is TGTGCCAGCAGTTCGCAAAACTTGTCACCCCTCCACTTT. Residues: CASSSQNLSPLHF.